Reported below is one T cell receptor (beta chain). This clone's antigen is unknown. Per-nucleotide qualities are absent, and no much larger clonotype sits a single base away. The CDR3 sequence holds 14 residues, the cysteine and phenylalanine included. CDR3 DNA only is kept here, 42 bases in frame from base 1. V is clipped by 3 bases and J by 1 base, and the sequence between their germline boundaries is 6 bases long. The germline V gene supplies CDR1 KGHDR and CDR2 SFDVKD. The data belong to a study of T-cell memory formation after mild COVID-19 (TCRdb year 2021). About the full investigation: TCR sequence clusters from the two donors were largely donor specific. The cohort comprised two young, previously healthy adult volunteers, one female and one male. In two donors, T-cell clones that expanded and contracted after mild COVID-19 were followed by sequencing TCRalpha and TCRbeta repertoires longitudinally. Overall results and qualifications from the work: Some responding clones were found in pre-infection memory, which suggests that pre-existing cross-reactive memory T cells took part in the SARS-CoV-2 response. SARS-CoV-2 specificity of the second-wave clones peaking on day 37 was not confirmed. The study covered only a couple of mild cases, and larger cohorts including severe cases with pre-infection samples were considered necessary. Balanced CD4/CD8 phenotypes were observed for clones contracting from day 15 to 85, whereas a bias towards CD4+ was observed for a second wave of clones expanding from day 15 to 37. Contracting CD4+ clones appeared mostly in the CM and EM memory subsets, whereas CD8+ clones were enriched in EMRA.

Instrument used: Illumina NovaSeq 6000. TCRalpha and TCRbeta cDNA libraries were built by 5'RACE with constant-segment primers, adding sample barcodes and unique molecular identifiers. Trizol reagent was used to extract RNA from every sample. Library amplification was performed in two PCR steps, and a second sample barcode and Illumina TruSeq adapters were introduced in the second step. Libraries were sequenced on an Illumina NovaSeq with 2 x 150 bp paired-end reads. Turning to the authors' computational methods: Reads were demultiplexed and collapsed into UMI-guided consensus sequences with migec v1.2.7. Using mixcr v2.1.11, UMI consensuses were aligned to TRA and TRB V and J templates and then assembled into clonotypes. Clonotypes were classified as expanded or contracted when called significant by both edgeR and NoisET, with noise models trained on biological replicates. For edgeR calls, the thresholds were a false discovery rate-adjusted p below 0.01 and a log2 fold-change of 1. As an exploratory analysis of dynamics, max-normalized trajectories of the 1000 most abundant clonotypes were examined by PCA with hierarchical clustering. Each responding clone was given a CD4 or CD8 phenotype based on the CD4+ and CD8+ repertoires, which had been sequenced separately. The public reads were run again by TCRdb, first through fastp at Q25 and then through MiXCR, and only productive beta chains were kept. Rows with a matching CDR3 protein are joined into one entry that keeps the most common DNA and genes. TCRdb's processing, not the authors', yielded these V and J calls. The sample has some 150,000 distinct CDR3 sequences on record, 15% to 20% of them singletons. The top ten clones comprise under 2.5% of the sample.

Ficoll-Paque density gradient centrifugation was used to isolate PBMCs. This chain joins TRBV24-1 to TRBJ1-5; no confident D gene assignment can be made. The sequence was obtained from an adult woman who had mild COVID-19 (a few samples of this study predate the infection). The sample titles of this study are shuffled in the database, so cell type and time point are left out; the donor was told from shared clones. Material: PBMCs or a T cell subset sorted from them (not recorded which). The DNA sequence is as follows: TGTGCCACCAGTGATCCCGGGAGCAATCAGCCCCAGCATTTT. Translated, it reads CATSDPGSNQPQHF.